Following are 18 T cell receptor beta chains from one sample sequenced in a study of blood T cell repertoires in COVID-19. Sequenced by immunoSEQ multiplex PCR; TCRdb stores in-frame clones only, minus some. The repertoire holds hundreds of thousands of clones, with approximately 83% as singletons. Sequenced material: PBMCs or T cells enriched from blood (not recorded which). The receptors shown here come from a young man who had recovered from COVID-19.

The chain links TRBV10-3 to TRBJ2-1; TRBD1 might be the D (5 bases). This CDR3 contains 13 residues. The V gene lost 1 base and the J gene lost 6 bases, with 7 bases spanning the gap. Germline CDR1 ENHRY, CDR2 SYGVKD. The CDR3 loop is CAISEWQGNEQFF. The CDR3 nucleotides are TGTGCCATCAGTGAGTGGCAGGGCAATGAGCAGTTCTTC.

This clone was found once. Here the CDR3 reads CASSQDLAATDTQYF. As DNA, the CDR3 is TGTGCCAGCAGCCAAGATCTAGCGGCCACAGATACGCAGTATTTT. The chain employs TRBV4-2 and TRBJ2-3, with 7 bases lining up with TRBD2. V lost 0 bases and J lost 2; bases outside the gene matches: 2. The CDR3 is 15 residues long. Per germline, CDR1 LGHNA and CDR2 YNFKEQ.

This chain links TRBV5-8 with TRBJ2-5, with D possibly TRBD1 on 6 matching bases. V lost 0 bases, J lost 5 bases, and 11 bases lay in between. The germline V gene encodes CDR1 SGHTS and CDR2 YDEGEE. The CDR3 sequence is 14 residues long. CDR3 amino acids: CASSLGPGEETQYF. For the CDR3, the DNA is TGTGCCAGCAGCTTGGGACCAGGGGAGGAGACCCAGTACTTC.

This clone was counted a few times. At the DNA level, this CDR3 is encoded by other sequences in the same sample as well. The V and J genes are TRBV5-4 and TRBJ2-3; TRBD2 matches 12 bases. Germline V lookup: CDR1 SGHNT, CDR2 YYREEE (reference sequence). The J segment lost 0 bases and the V segment lost 3 bases, leaving 2 bases of the junction unmatched. This CDR3 has 16 residues. The CDR3 region has the DNA TGTGCCAGCAGCTCCGGACTAGCGGGAAGCACAGATACGCAGTATTTT. It yields the protein CASSSGLAGSTDTQYF.

This chain connects TRBV29-1 to TRBJ2-2, with D hard to call. V was shortened by 0 bases and J by 6 bases, with 8 bases between the two germline ends. This CDR3 has 13 amino acids. CDR1 is SQVTM, CDR2 ANQGSEA, per germline. The CDR3 DNA reads TGCAGCGTTGAAGAGACTTCTCCCGGGGAGCTGTTTTTT. It translates to CSVEETSPGELFF.

The CDR3 loop reads CASSPGGGGGNTGELFF. The CDR3 region has the DNA TGCGCCAGCAGCCCCGGAGGCGGCGGGGGCAACACCGGGGAGCTGTTTTTT. V usage is TRBV5-1 and J usage is TRBJ2-2; a weak D match, TRBD2 (7 bases). The germline V and J ends were trimmed by 4 bases and 2 bases, with 18 bases remaining between them. The germline gives CDR1 SGHRS, CDR2 YFSETQ. The CDR3 totals 17 residues.

This clone was picked up a small number of times. The gene calls are TRBV30 and TRBJ1-4; D ambiguous. The germline CDR1 and CDR2 sequences are GTSNPN and SVGIG (reference sequence). V was shortened by 0 bases and J by 0 bases, with 11 bases between the two germline ends. CDR3 length: 16 residues. The CDR3 is CAWSVSRTATNEKLFF. In nucleotides, the CDR3 is TGTGCCTGGAGTGTCAGCAGGACTGCAACTAATGAAAAACTGTTTTTT.

This chain joins TRBV20-1 and TRBJ1-2, with D hard to call. V lost 3 bases and J 3 bases, leaving 11 bases between the germline ends. Per the germline V gene, CDR1 is DFQATT and CDR2 is SNEGSKA (reference sequence). There are 13 residues in the CDR3. CDR3 coding DNA: TGCAGTGCTAGTACTGGTTACGACTATGGCTACACCTTC. Residues: CSASTGYDYGYTF.

V is TRBV13 and J is TRBJ1-2; 9 bases agree with TRBD1. J was trimmed by 2 bases and V by 3 bases; bases with no gene match: 4. Germline CDR1 is PRHDT and CDR2 is FYEKMQ (reference sequence). The CDR3 runs to 15 residues. The CDR3 loop reads CASSFPGQGNYGYTF. The CDR3 coding sequence is TGTGCCAGCAGCTTCCCTGGACAGGGGAACTATGGCTACACCTTC.

The chain is built from TRBV7-2 and TRBJ1-3; D gene unclear. Deletions cut 2 bases from V and 0 bases from J, with 5 bases between. CDR1 is SGHTA and CDR2 is FQGNSA in the germline V gene. The CDR3 length is 14 residues. The CDR3 DNA reads as TGTGCCAGCAGCTTACTACCCTCTGGAAACACCATATATTTT. Its protein is CASSLLPSGNTIYF.

This chain uses TRBV13 with TRBJ1-1; D uncertain. This CDR3 has 11 residues. Germline V gene sequence: CDR1 PRHDT, CDR2 FYEKMQ (reference sequence). V was shortened by 3 bases and J by 6 bases, with 5 bases between the two germline ends. CDR3 sequence reads: CASSFGSEAFF. CDR3 coding DNA: TGTGCCAGCAGCTTCGGTTCTGAAGCTTTCTTT.

The chain has TRBV7-2 and TRBJ1-6, with 8 bases lining up with TRBD1. With 3 bases clipped from V and 9 bases from J, the junction kept 4 bases outside the gene matches. The germline V gene encodes CDR1 SGHTA and CDR2 FQGNSA. The CDR3 is made up of 14 amino acids. The DNA of the CDR3 is TGTGCCAGCAGCTTTGGACAGGGAGGTTCACCCCTCCACTTT. Amino acids: CASSFGQGGSPLHF.

V gene TRBV21-1 combines with J gene TRBJ1-5; the DNA was not compared with TRBD1, the D call given in the table. TRBV21-1 is annotated as a pseudogene. CDR3 size: 17 residues. The CDR3 coding sequence is TGTGCCAGCAGCTCCCCGCTATACAGGGGGCCGAATCAGCCCCAGCATTTT. Its translation is CASSSPLYRGPNQPQHF.

J is TRBJ2-1 and V is TRBV4-3, with D perhaps TRBD2 (6 bases). V was cut by 1 base and J by 5 bases, with 15 bases left in between. Germline-derived CDR1 and CDR2 are LGHNA and YSLEER. CDR3 length: 16 amino acids. This chain's CDR3 is CASSQGMGEVNNEQFF. Written as DNA, the CDR3 is TGCGCCAGCAGCCAAGGGATGGGGGAGGTGAACAATGAGCAGTTCTTC.

The gene calls are TRBV3-1 (or the pseudogene TRBV3-2) and TRBJ2-2; D is undetermined. There are 13 residues in the CDR3. Trimming removed 2 bases from V and 3 bases from J, with 4 bases in between. CDR1 and CDR2 from the germline V gene are LGHDT and YNNKEL (reference sequence). The CDR3 reads CASSQQYTGELFF. CDR3 DNA: TGTGCCAGCAGCCAACAGTACACCGGGGAGCTGTTTTTT.

Only one count was recorded for this clone. V usage is TRBV7-9 and J usage is TRBJ1-2; TRBD1 is a possible D gene (5 bases). There are 13 residues in the CDR3. The germline V and J ends were trimmed by 5 bases and 5 bases, with 12 bases remaining between them. From germline, CDR1 is SEHNR and CDR2 FQNEAQ (reference sequence). The CDR3 spells CASSPFGGYGYTF. CDR3 nucleotides: TGTGCCAGCAGCCCTTTCGGGGGATATGGCTACACCTTC.

The CDR3 region has the DNA TGCAGCGTTGAAGGAGGAGGGGGCGCAGGATACGAGCAGTACTTC. Translation gives CSVEGGGGAGYEQYF. The chain joins TRBV29-1 to TRBJ2-7; TRBD1 is a possible D gene (7 bases). The length of the CDR3 is 15 residues. Trimming removed 1 base from V and 4 bases from J, with 17 bases in between. Germline V gives CDR1 SQVTM, CDR2 ANQGSEA.

The genes are TRBV9 and TRBJ1-4, with D possibly matching TRBD1 (5 bases). This CDR3 is 17 amino acids long. CDR1 and CDR2 from the germline V gene are SGDLS and YYNGEE. V was pared by 4 bases and J by 5 bases, with 21 bases between. The CDR3 loop is CASSPRPARKGNEKLFF. CDR3 DNA: TGTGCCAGCAGCCCCAGGCCGGCCCGGAAGGGGAATGAAAAACTGTTTTTT.